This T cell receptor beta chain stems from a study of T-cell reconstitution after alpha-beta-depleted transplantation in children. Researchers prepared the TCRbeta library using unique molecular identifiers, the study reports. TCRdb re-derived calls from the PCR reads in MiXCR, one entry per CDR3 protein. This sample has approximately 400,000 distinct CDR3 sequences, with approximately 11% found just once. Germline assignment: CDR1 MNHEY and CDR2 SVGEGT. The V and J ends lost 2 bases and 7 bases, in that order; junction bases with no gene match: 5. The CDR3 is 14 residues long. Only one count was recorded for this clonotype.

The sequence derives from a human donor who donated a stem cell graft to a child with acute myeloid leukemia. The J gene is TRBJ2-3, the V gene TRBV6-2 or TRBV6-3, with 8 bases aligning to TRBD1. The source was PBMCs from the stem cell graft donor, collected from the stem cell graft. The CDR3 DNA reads TGTGCCAGCAGTTACGCAGGGGGCGTGAATACGCAGTATTTT. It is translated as CASSYAGGVNTQYF.